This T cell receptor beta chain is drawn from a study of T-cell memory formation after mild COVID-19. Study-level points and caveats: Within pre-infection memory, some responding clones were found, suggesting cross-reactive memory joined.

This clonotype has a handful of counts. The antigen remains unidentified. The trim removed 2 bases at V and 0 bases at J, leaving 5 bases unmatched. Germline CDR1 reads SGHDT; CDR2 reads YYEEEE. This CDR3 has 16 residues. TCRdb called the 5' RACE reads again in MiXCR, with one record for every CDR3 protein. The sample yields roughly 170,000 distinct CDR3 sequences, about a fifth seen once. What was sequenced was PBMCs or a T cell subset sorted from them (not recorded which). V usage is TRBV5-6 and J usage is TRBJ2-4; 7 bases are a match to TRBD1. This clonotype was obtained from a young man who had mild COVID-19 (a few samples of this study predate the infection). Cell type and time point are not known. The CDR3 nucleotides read TGTGCCAGCAGCTTCTCGGGACAGCTAGCCAAAAACATTCAGTACTTC. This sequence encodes CASSFSGQLAKNIQYF.